This T cell receptor (beta chain) derives from a study of blood T cells in healthy people across ages. Study results and limitations: Observed TCR beta diversity per million T cells went down as age went up. This fall followed a roughly linear course with age. The study regarded diversity estimates from one million T cells as underestimates. Both higher diversity and more naive CD4+ cells marked long-lived donors when set against aged donors.

Combining a sample-barcoded 5' primer with a J-beta primer mix, a second PCR ran for roughly 7 to 12 cycles. TCRdb fed the 5' RACE reads into MiXCR, producing one record per CDR3 protein. The sample lists about 940,000 distinct CDR3 sequences, roughly 52% occurring once. Total RNA was extracted at no less than 6 micrograms per sample. Germline lookup yields CDR1 SGHTA and CDR2 FQGNSA. The CDR3 is made up of 15 amino acids. J gave up 4 bases and V 5 bases, and 4 bases lay outside the gene matches. Concerning this clonotype: Its antigen is as yet unknown.

The gene calls are TRBV7-2 and TRBJ2-1; 11 nucleotides match TRBD1. Specimen: blood. The sequence derives from a man aged 25 to 40 in good health. CDR3 residues: CASSMDRGRYNEQFF. The CDR3 nucleotides are TGTGCCAGCAGCATGGACAGGGGGCGATACAATGAGCAGTTCTTC. The whole variable domain, remainder taken from reference TRBV7-2 and TRBJ2-1, is GAGVSQSPSNKVTEKGKDVELRCDPISGHTALYWYRQSLGQGLEFLIYFQGNSAPDKSGLPSDRFSAERTGGSVSTLTIQRTQQEDSAVYLCASSMDRGRYNEQFFGPGTRLTVL.